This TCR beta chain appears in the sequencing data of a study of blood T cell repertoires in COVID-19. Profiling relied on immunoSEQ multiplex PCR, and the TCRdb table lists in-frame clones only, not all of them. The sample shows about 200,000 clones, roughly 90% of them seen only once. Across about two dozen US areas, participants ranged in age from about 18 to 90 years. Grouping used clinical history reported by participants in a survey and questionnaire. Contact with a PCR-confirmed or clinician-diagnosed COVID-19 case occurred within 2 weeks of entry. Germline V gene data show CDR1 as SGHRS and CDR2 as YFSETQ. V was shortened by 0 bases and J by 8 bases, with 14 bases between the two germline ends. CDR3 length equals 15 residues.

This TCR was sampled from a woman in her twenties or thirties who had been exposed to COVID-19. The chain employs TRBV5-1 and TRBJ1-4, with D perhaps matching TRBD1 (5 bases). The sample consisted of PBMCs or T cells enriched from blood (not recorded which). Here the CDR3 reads CASSLAGAAGEKLFF. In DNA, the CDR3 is TGCGCCAGCAGCTTGGCCGGGGCGGCGGGGGAAAAACTGTTTTTT.